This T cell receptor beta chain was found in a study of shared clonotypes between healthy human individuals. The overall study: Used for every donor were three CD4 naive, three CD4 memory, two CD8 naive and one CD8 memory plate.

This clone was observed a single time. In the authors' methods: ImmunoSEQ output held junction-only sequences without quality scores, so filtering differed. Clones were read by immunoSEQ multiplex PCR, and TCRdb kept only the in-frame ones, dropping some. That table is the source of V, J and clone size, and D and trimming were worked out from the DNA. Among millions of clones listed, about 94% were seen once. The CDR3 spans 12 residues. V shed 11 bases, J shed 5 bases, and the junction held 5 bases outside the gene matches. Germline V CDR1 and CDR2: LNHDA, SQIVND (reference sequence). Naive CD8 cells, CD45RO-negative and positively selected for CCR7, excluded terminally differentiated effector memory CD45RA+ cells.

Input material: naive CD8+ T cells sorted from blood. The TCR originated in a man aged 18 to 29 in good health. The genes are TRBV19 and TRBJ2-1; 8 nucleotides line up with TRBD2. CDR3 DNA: TGTGCCTCGGGACTAGGGGACAATGAGCAGTTCTTC. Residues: CASGLGDNEQFF.